The 12 T cell receptor beta chains listed next were all sequenced from one sample in a study of technical replicates of blood from a few donors (dated by TCRdb to between 2016 and 2019). Libraries were built with the immunoSEQ multiplex PCR assay. TCRdb re-hosts the immuneACCESS table, in-frame sequences only. Its copies lack some clones; in the studies checked, an unresolved V gene accounts for under half of them, and the cause for the rest is not known. This sample lists fewer than 70,000 clones; 80% to 90% were detected once. Of the sample, roughly 5.1% falls within the top ten clones. The sample comprised PBMCs. These receptors originate from a human donor in good health. Some clones in this sample may be carry-over from other donors' samples.

This chain links TRBV18 with TRBJ2-1, with D tentatively TRBD2 (5 bases). Germline CDR1 reads KGHSH; CDR2 reads LQKENI. The germline V and J ends were trimmed by 5 bases and 0 bases, with 8 bases remaining between them. This CDR3 has 14 amino acids. This CDR3 reads CASSLAYSYNEQFF. For the CDR3, the DNA is TGTGCCAGCTCATTAGCGTACTCCTACAATGAGCAGTTCTTC.

In this sample, this clone turned up once. The chain joins TRBV27 to TRBJ1-5; 10 bases align to TRBD1. This CDR3 has 15 amino acids. Germline V CDR1 and CDR2: MNHEY, SMNVEV (reference sequence). V lost 5 bases to trimming and J lost 6 bases; unmatched junction nucleotides: 7. This CDR3 reads CASSPRTGGGQPQHF. In DNA, the CDR3 is TGTGCCAGCAGTCCGAGGACAGGGGGAGGTCAGCCCCAGCATTTT.

The genes are TRBV27 and TRBJ1-1, with D unclear. The CDR3 sequence is 14 residues long. From germline, CDR1 is MNHEY and CDR2 SMNVEV (reference sequence). Trimming removed 3 bases from V and 0 bases from J, with 8 bases in between. For the CDR3, the DNA is TGTGCCAGCAGTTTTCACAGACTGAACACTGAAGCTTTCTTT. This codes for CASSFHRLNTEAFF.

The J gene is TRBJ1-5, the V gene TRBV4-1, with D perhaps TRBD1 (6 bases). CDR1 and CDR2 from the germline V gene are MGHRA and YSYEKL. Deletions cut 0 bases from V and 6 bases from J, with 15 bases between. CDR3 size: 16 residues. CDR3 sequence (DNA): TGCGCCAGCAGCCAAGATCTATGGGGGCTCGGTCAGCCCCAGCATTTT. Encoded protein: CASSQDLWGLGQPQHF.

The rearrangement joins TRBV7-6 to TRBJ1-4; the D is unclear. The CDR3 is 13 residues long. V lost 5 bases and J 7 bases, leaving 11 bases between the germline ends. Germline-derived CDR1 and CDR2 are SGHVS and FNYEAQ. CDR3: CASSPREGEKLFF. The CDR3 DNA reads TGTGCCAGCAGCCCCCGGGAGGGTGAAAAACTGTTTTTT.

This clone was seen once. This chain uses TRBV27 with TRBJ2-7, with D maybe TRBD2 (5 bases). Germline V gene data show CDR1 as MNHEY and CDR2 as SMNVEV (reference sequence). This CDR3 contains 14 residues. With 4 bases removed from V and 3 bases from J, the gap between germline ends came to 13 bases. This CDR3 reads CASSYGVDGYEQYF. The CDR3 DNA reads TGTGCCAGCAGTTACGGGGTGGATGGCTACGAGCAGTACTTC.

In this sample, this clone turned up a few times. The chain uses TRBV10-3 and TRBJ1-1; 12 bases agree with TRBD1. The germline gives CDR1 ENHRY, CDR2 SYGVKD. CDR3 length: 14 amino acids. J lost 1 base, V lost 10 bases, and 4 bases had no gene match. The CDR3 spells CATGDRGQNTEAFF. As DNA, the CDR3 is TGTGCCACTGGGGACAGGGGGCAGAACACTGAAGCTTTCTTT.

The chain joins TRBV30 to TRBJ2-3; D might be TRBD1 (5 bases). The germline V gene has CDR1 GTSNPN and CDR2 SVGIG (reference sequence). The CDR3 totals 13 residues. Trimming removed 3 bases from V and 10 bases from J, with 17 bases in between. The CDR3 reads CAWSLGVPAAQYF. In nucleotides, the CDR3 is TGTGCCTGGAGCTTAGGGGTCCCCGCGGCGCAGTATTTT.

This clone has just one count. V usage is TRBV9 and J usage is TRBJ1-2, with D possibly TRBD1 on 5 matching bases. Germline loops: CDR1 SGDLS, CDR2 YYNGEE. The ends were cut back, 3 bases at V and 0 bases at J, with 9 bases in the middle. The CDR3 loop spans 14 amino acids. CDR3: CASSATEANYGYTF. The CDR3, as DNA: TGTGCCAGCAGCGCGACAGAAGCTAACTATGGCTACACCTTC.

The chain uses TRBV7-9 and TRBJ2-7; possible D gene TRBD2, 6 bases. V lost 5 bases, J lost 3 bases, and 8 bases lay in between. The length of the CDR3 is 12 residues. CDR1 SEHNR and CDR2 FQNEAQ come from the germline V gene (reference sequence). CDR3 nucleotides: TGTGCCAGCAGCCCCGGGAGCTACGAGCAGTACTTC. It encodes CASSPGSYEQYF.

This chain links TRBV30 with TRBJ1-2, with TRBD1 matching 7 bases. Germline V gene sequence: CDR1 GTSNPN, CDR2 SVGIG (reference sequence). J lost 2 bases, V lost 0 bases, and 6 bases had no gene match. CDR3 length: 15 amino acids. As DNA, the CDR3 is TGTGCCTGGAGTGTACAAAGAGGGGGCAACTATGGCTACACCTTC. Residues: CAWSVQRGGNYGYTF.

Written as DNA, the CDR3 is TGTGCCAGCAGCCCAGGGATCCAAAGCCCCTACGAGCAGTACTTC. Its protein is CASSPGIQSPYEQYF. The chain uses TRBV7-2 and TRBJ2-7, with D perhaps matching TRBD1 (5 bases). The CDR3 is 15 residues long. CDR1 and CDR2 from the germline V gene are SGHTA and FQGNSA. Trimming took off 5 bases at V and 2 bases at J, with 16 bases between the two ends.